The following is a T cell receptor (beta chain) sequence with its context. The source of the sample is a study of CDR3 diversity in severe acne. Trimming took 3 bases from V and 1 from J; bases not matched to a gene: 9. From germline, CDR1 is ENHRY and CDR2 SYGVKD. The CDR3 length is 19 residues. Via MiXCR, TCRdb re-called the PCR reads, giving one row per CDR3 protein. This sample has about 90,000 distinct CDR3 sequences, with around 47% found just once. What was sequenced was blood. This clonotype originated in a male donor with severe acne vulgaris. The V call is TRBV10-3, the J call TRBJ2-6, with 10 bases matching TRBD1. The CDR3 nucleotides are TGTGCCATCAGTGATAGGGGACAGGGGACATCTTCTGGGGCCAACGTCCTGACTTTC. Protein product: CAISDRGQGTSSGANVLTF.